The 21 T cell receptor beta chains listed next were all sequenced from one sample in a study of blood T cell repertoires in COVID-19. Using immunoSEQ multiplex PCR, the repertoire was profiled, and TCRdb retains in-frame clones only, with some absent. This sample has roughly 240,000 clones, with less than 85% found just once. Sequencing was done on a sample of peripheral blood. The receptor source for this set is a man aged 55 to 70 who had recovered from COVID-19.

CDR3 DNA: TGTGCCAGCAGCTTAGTATCCCGAACTACTGAAGCTTTCTTT. It yields the protein CASSLVSRTTEAFF. This rearrangement joins TRBV11-2 to TRBJ1-1; D gene uncertain. This CDR3 region has 14 residues. The V and J ends lost 1 base and 5 bases respectively, with 11 bases between them. Per germline, CDR1 SGHAT and CDR2 FQNNGV.

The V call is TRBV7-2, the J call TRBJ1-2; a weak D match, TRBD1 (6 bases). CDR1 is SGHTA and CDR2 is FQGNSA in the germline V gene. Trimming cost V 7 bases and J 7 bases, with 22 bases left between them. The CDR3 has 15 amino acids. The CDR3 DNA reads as TGTGCCAGCACCCAATCGGACAGATATTATGGTGGCTACACCTTC. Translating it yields CASTQSDRYYGGYTF.

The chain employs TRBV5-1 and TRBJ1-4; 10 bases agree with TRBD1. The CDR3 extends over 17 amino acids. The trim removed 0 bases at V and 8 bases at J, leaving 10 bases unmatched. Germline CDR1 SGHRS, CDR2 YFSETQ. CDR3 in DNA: TGCGCCAGCAGCTTGGCCGGGACAGGGGCCACAGGGGAAAAACTGTTTTTT. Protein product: CASSLAGTGATGEKLFF.

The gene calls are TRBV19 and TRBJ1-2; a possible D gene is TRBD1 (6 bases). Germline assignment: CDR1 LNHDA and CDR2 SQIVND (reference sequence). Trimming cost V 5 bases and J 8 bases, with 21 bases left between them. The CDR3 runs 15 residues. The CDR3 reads CASSPRGGLKGGYTF. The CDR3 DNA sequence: TGTGCCAGTAGTCCCCGGGGGGGCTTAAAGGGCGGCTACACCTTC.

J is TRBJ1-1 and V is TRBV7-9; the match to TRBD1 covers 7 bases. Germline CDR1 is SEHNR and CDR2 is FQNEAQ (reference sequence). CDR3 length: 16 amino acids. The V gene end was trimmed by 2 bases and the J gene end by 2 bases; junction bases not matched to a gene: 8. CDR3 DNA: TGTGCCAGCAGCTTAAGGCAGGGGGGAGGAAACACTGAAGCTTTCTTT. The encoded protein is CASSLRQGGGNTEAFF.

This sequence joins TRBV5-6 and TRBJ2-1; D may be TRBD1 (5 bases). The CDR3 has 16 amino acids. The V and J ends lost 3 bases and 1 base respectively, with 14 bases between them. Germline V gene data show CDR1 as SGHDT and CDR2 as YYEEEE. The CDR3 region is CASSSSAGLSYNEQFF. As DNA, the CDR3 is TGTGCCAGCAGCTCGAGCGCAGGGTTATCCTACAATGAGCAGTTCTTC.

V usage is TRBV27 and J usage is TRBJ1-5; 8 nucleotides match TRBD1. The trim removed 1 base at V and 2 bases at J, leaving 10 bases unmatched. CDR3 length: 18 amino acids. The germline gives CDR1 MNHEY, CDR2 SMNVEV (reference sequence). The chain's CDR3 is CASSLYGTQGVRNQPQHF. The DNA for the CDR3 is TGTGCCAGCAGTTTATATGGGACACAGGGGGTGCGCAATCAGCCCCAGCATTTT.

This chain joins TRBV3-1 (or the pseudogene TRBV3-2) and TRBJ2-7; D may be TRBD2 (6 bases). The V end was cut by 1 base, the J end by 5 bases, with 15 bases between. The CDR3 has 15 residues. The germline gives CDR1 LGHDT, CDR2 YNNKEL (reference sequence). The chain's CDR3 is CASSQVLRTTHEQYF. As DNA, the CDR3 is TGTGCCAGCAGCCAAGTCTTGAGGACTACCCACGAGCAGTACTTC.

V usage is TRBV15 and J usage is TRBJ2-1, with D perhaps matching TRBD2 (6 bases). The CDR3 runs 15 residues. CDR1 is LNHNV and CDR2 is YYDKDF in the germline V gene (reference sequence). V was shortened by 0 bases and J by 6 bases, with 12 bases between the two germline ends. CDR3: CATSREALALNEQFF. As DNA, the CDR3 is TGTGCCACCAGCAGAGAGGCACTAGCCCTCAATGAGCAGTTCTTC.

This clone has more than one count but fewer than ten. CDR3 residues: CASSYLRADTQYF. Written as DNA, the CDR3 is TGTGCCAGCAGCTACCTCCGAGCAGATACGCAGTATTTT. The chain employs TRBV7-2 and TRBJ2-3, with unresolved D. The CDR3 covers 13 residues. The V gene's germline CDR1 is SGHTA and CDR2 FQGNSA. Trimming cost V 4 bases and J 4 bases, with 9 bases left between them. Together with reference TRBV7-2 and TRBJ2-3, the CDR3 gives the full variable domain: GAGVSQSPSNKVTEKGKDVELRCDPISGHTALYWYRQSLGQGLEFLIYFQGNSAPDKSGLPSDRFSAERTGGSVSTLTIQRTQQEDSAVYLCASSYLRADTQYFGPGTRLTVL.

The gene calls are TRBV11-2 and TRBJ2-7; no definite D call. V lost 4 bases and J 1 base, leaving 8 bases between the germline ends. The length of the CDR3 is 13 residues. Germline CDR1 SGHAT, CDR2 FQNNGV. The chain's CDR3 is CASSSYRSYEQYF. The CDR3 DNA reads TGTGCCAGCAGCTCCTATAGATCCTACGAGCAGTACTTC.

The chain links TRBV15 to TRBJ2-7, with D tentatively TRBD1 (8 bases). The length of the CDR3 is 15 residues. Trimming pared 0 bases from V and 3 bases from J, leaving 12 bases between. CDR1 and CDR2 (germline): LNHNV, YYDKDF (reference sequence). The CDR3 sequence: CATSRETGGDYEQYF. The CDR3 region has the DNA TGTGCCACCAGCAGAGAAACAGGGGGGGACTACGAGCAGTACTTC.

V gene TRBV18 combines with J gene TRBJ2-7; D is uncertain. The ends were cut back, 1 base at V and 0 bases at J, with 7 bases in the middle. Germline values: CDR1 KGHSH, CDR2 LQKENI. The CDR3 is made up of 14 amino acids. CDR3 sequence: CASSPLADSYEQYF. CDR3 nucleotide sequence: TGTGCCAGCTCACCACTTGCGGACTCCTACGAGCAGTACTTC.

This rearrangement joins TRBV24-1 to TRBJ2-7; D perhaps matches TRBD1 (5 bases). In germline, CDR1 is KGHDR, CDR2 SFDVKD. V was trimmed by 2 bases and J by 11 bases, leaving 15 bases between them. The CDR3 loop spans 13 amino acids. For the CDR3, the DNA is TGTGCCACCAGTGATTGGGGTTCAGGGCCAGAGTACTTC. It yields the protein CATSDWGSGPEYF.

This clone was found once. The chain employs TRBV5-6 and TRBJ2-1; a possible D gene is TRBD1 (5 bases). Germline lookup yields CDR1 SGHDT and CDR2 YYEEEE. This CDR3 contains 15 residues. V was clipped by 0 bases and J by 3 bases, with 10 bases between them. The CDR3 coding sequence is TGTGCCAGCAGCTTGGCCACGACAGTCTACAATGAGCAGTTCTTC. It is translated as CASSLATTVYNEQFF.

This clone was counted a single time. The CDR3 nucleotides read TGTGCCAGCTCTCCGATCGACAGCTATGGCTACACCTTC. This sequence encodes CASSPIDSYGYTF. The rearrangement uses TRBV18 and TRBJ1-2, with D perhaps TRBD1 (5 bases). Trimming shortened V by 6 bases and J by 4 bases, and 12 bases separated the two germline ends. The CDR3 has 13 amino acids. Germline assignment: CDR1 KGHSH and CDR2 LQKENI.

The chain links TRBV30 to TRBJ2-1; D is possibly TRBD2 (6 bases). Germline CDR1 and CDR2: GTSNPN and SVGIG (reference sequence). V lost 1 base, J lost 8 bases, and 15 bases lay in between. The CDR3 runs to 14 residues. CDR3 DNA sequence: TGTGCCTGGAGTGGGGGGACTCTCGGCTATGAGCAGTTCTTC. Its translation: CAWSGGTLGYEQFF.

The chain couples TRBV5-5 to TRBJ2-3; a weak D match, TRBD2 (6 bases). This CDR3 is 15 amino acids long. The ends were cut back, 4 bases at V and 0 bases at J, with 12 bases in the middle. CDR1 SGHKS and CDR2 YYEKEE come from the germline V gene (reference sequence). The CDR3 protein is CASSPLAASTDTQYF. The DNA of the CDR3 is TGTGCCAGCAGCCCGTTAGCGGCTAGCACAGATACGCAGTATTTT.

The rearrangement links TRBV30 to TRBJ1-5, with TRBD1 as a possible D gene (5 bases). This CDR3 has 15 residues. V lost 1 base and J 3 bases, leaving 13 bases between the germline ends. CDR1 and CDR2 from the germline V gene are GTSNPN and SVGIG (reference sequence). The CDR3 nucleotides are TGTGCCTGGAGTGCATCCCGACAGATCAATCAGCCCCAGCATTTT. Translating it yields CAWSASRQINQPQHF.

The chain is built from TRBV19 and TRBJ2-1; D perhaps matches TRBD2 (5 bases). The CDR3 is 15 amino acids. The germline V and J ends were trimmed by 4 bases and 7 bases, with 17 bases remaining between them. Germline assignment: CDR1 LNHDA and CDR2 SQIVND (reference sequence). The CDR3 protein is CASSSVDWARNEQFF. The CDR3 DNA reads TGTGCCAGTAGTAGCGTGGACTGGGCTCGAAATGAGCAGTTCTTC.

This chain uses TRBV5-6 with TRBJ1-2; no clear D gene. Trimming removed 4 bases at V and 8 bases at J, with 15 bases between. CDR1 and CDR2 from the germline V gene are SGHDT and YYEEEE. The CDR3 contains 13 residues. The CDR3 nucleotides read TGTGCCAGCAGCACAGAGTTTCTACGAGGCTACACCTTC. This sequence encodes CASSTEFLRGYTF.